The clone carrying this T cell receptor beta chain turned up a few times. Its cognate antigen is unknown. This sample was taken from a study of early T cells in non-severe SARS-CoV-2 infection. Across the whole study: Whole-blood bulk RNA, unsorted, was sequenced, and chains were unpaired. General study findings and limits: There was a bias toward anti-spike CD8 responses in VDJdb matching, which missed private and CD4 specificities.

Germline values: CDR1 SGHNT, CDR2 YYREEE (reference sequence). CDR3 length equals 17 residues. V gave up 5 bases and J gave up 2 bases; unmatched junction bases: 10. Attached unique molecular identifiers marked individual cDNA molecules. Using its own MiXCR run on the 5' RACE reads, TCRdb lists one record per CDR3 protein. The sample includes approximately 68,000 distinct CDR3 sequences, about 9.4% of them seen just once. This specimen consisted of whole blood, obtained at baseline. The TCR comes from an adult who was a healthcare worker with PCR-confirmed SARS-CoV-2 infection or an uninfected control (not recorded which). The J gene is TRBJ2-3, the V gene TRBV5-4, with 11 positions matching TRBD1. This CDR3 is CASRRADRGRTTDTQYF. DNA for the CDR3: TGTGCCAGCAGAAGAGCGGACAGGGGGCGAACCACAGATACGCAGTATTTT.